Shown below are 18 T cell receptor beta chains from a single sample sequenced in a study of response to subunit inactivated influenza vaccine. TCRdb used MiXCR to reprocess the RT-PCR reads, holding one entry per CDR3 protein. The data hold 860,000 or so distinct CDR3 sequences, with over 20% observed a single time. This sample comprised PBMCs from blood, obtained roughly 5 days after vaccination. All receptors come from a man aged 45-65 years who received an inactivated influenza vaccine.

The chain couples TRBV20-1 to TRBJ2-7, with 9 bases fitting TRBD2. V dropped 2 bases and J dropped 0; count of bases not matched to a gene: 5. This CDR3 spans 15 amino acids. Germline-derived CDR1 and CDR2 are DFQATT and SNEGSKA (reference sequence). CDR3 bases: TGCAGTGCTAGATCTACTAGCGGGTTCTCCTACGAGCAGTACTTC. Encoded protein: CSARSTSGFSYEQYF.

Concerning this clonotype itself: A read error may explain this, as a much larger clone is one base away. The chain combines TRBV7-2 with TRBJ2-5; D remains unclear. The DNA matches TRBJ2-1 better at its end, which makes the J call doubtful. The CDR3 totals 13 residues. Germline V CDR1 and CDR2: SGHTA, FQGNSA. The CDR3 sequence is CASSLPKAETQFF. The CDR3 DNA reads as TGTGCCAGCAGCTTGCCCAAGGCAGAGACCCAGTTCTTC.

This clonotype has only a few counts. The chain recombines TRBV29-1 with TRBJ2-1, with TRBD2 identical over 7 bases. The germline V gene encodes CDR1 SQVTM and CDR2 ANQGSEA. The J segment lost 8 bases and the V segment lost 6 bases, leaving 13 bases of the junction unmatched. The CDR3 extends over 14 amino acids. CDR3 sequence: CSVGRTSVFDEQFF. CDR3 nucleotide sequence: TGCAGCGTAGGGCGAACTAGCGTTTTCGATGAGCAGTTCTTC.

The V call is TRBV20-1, the J call TRBJ2-1; either TRBD1 or TRBD2 may supply D (7 bases each). Germline V CDR1 and CDR2: DFQATT, SNEGSKA (reference sequence). Trimming removed 6 bases at V and 8 bases at J, with 20 bases between. The CDR3 has 14 amino acids. CDR3 in amino acids: CSAKAGGAVYEQFF. The CDR3 nucleotides are TGCAGTGCAAAGGCAGGGGGGGCCGTCTATGAGCAGTTCTTC.

The CDR3 protein is CASSLSRAGLDIQYF. The DNA of the CDR3 is TGTGCCAGCAGCTTAAGTCGGGCGGGATTGGACATTCAGTACTTC. This chain uses TRBV7-8 with TRBJ2-4, with a tentative D call TRBD2 (6 bases). This CDR3 is built from 15 residues. CDR1 is SGHVS, CDR2 FQNEAQ, per germline. Between the trimmed V and J ends, which lost 2 bases and 8 bases, there was a span of 16 bases.

The V call is TRBV6-4, the J call TRBJ2-1, with D tentatively TRBD1 or TRBD2 (5 bases each). Germline CDR1 and CDR2: MRHNA and SNTAGT. This CDR3 spans 14 amino acids. Trimming pared 5 bases from V and 8 bases from J, leaving 16 bases between. CDR3 nucleotide sequence: TGTGCCAGCAGTCCAAAGGGACCCTCGGATGAGCAGTTCTTC. This translates into CASSPKGPSDEQFF.

The J gene is TRBJ1-6, the V gene TRBV10-2; the D is unclear. Germline V gives CDR1 WSHSY, CDR2 SAAADI. V lost 0 bases to trimming and J lost 8 bases, with 14 bases between them. This CDR3 spans 16 amino acids. This CDR3 is CASSESLADTYSPLHF. DNA of the CDR3: TGCGCCAGCAGTGAGTCTTTAGCAGACACCTATTCACCCCTCCACTTT.

This clonotype was seen a handful of times. This sequence joins TRBV7-9 and TRBJ1-4; D not certain. Germline assignment: CDR1 SEHNR and CDR2 FQNEAQ (reference sequence). CDR3 length: 13 residues. V was shortened by 1 base and J by 7 bases, with 7 bases between the two germline ends. The CDR3 DNA is TGTGCCAGCAGCTTAGTTCCCGGTGAAAAACTGTTTTTT. Translation gives CASSLVPGEKLFF.

The chain couples TRBV7-2 to TRBJ1-6; no reliable D call. CDR1 is SGHTA, CDR2 FQGNSA, per germline. Trimming removed 7 bases at V and 7 bases at J, with 14 bases between. CDR3 size: 14 residues. The CDR3 sequence is CASTTGVLNSPLHF. As DNA, the CDR3 is TGTGCCAGCACCACTGGCGTCCTCAATTCACCCCTCCACTTT.

This clonotype was found a few times. The rearrangement joins TRBV4-2 to TRBJ2-3; no clear D gene. The germline V gene encodes CDR1 LGHNA and CDR2 YNFKEQ. The CDR3 runs 15 residues. V was shortened by 0 bases and J by 3 bases, with 10 bases between the two germline ends. DNA of the CDR3: TGTGCCAGCAGCCAAGATACCTTAGGAACAGATACGCAGTATTTT. Amino acid sequence: CASSQDTLGTDTQYF.

This rearrangement joins TRBV7-2 to TRBJ1-1, with D possibly TRBD1 on 6 matching bases. Germline CDR1 and CDR2: SGHTA and FQGNSA. The CDR3 runs to 12 residues. Trimming removed 4 bases from V and 7 bases from J, with 10 bases in between. The CDR3 DNA follows: TGTGCCAGCAGCTCGCAGGGGCTTGAAGCTTTCTTT. Protein sequence: CASSSQGLEAFF.

This clonotype was seen a few times. This sequence joins TRBV25-1 and TRBJ2-2; perhaps TRBD1 as D (7 bases). With 3 bases removed from V and 7 bases from J, the gap between germline ends came to 12 bases. The germline CDR1 and CDR2 sequences are MGHDK and SYGVNS. This CDR3 is 14 amino acids long. In DNA, the CDR3 is TGTGCCAGCAGTGAGACAGGGAGGAACGGGGAGCTGTTTTTT. Translating gives CASSETGRNGELFF.

The chain couples TRBV20-1 to TRBJ2-1; no firm D call. The V end was cut by 0 bases, the J end by 4 bases, with 16 bases between. The V gene's germline CDR1 is DFQATT and CDR2 SNEGSKA (reference sequence). This CDR3 comprises 16 residues. The CDR3 spells CSARDPSSSTYNEQFF. CDR3 sequence (DNA): TGCAGTGCTAGAGATCCAAGTTCTTCCACTTACAATGAGCAGTTCTTC.

This clonotype was observed a few times. The CDR3 region has the DNA TGTGCCAGCAGCCTCAGACAGGCCGATAATTCACCCCTCCACTTT. Translation gives CASSLRQADNSPLHF. The rearrangement uses TRBV5-5 and TRBJ1-6; D may be TRBD1 (6 bases). This CDR3 has 15 amino acids. In germline, CDR1 is SGHKS, CDR2 YYEKEE (reference sequence). Trimming took 4 bases from V and 5 from J, leaving 13 bases between them.

V is TRBV10-3 and J is TRBJ1-6, with D unclear. Germline CDR1 and CDR2: ENHRY and SYGVKD. V lost 10 bases and J 7 bases, leaving 14 bases between the germline ends. This CDR3 has 13 amino acids. CDR3 in DNA: TGTGCCACCGGTAATCTGGGGAATTCACCCCTCCACTTT. Translating it yields CATGNLGNSPLHF.

This clonotype has more than one count but fewer than ten. The chain joins TRBV6-1 to TRBJ2-3, with TRBD1 identical over 11 bases. V shed 5 bases, J shed 3 bases, and the junction held 4 bases outside the gene matches. Germline CDR1 and CDR2: MNHNS and SASEGT. The CDR3 is 15 amino acids. The CDR3 loop is CASSRTGGGTDTQYF. The CDR3 DNA follows: TGTGCCAGCAGTCGGACAGGGGGCGGGACAGATACGCAGTATTTT.

In its sample, this clonotype was seen a few times. The gene calls are TRBV7-2 and TRBJ2-1; 12 nucleotides match TRBD2. The CDR3 is 15 amino acids. Germline CDR1 and CDR2: SGHTA and FQGNSA. V gave up 1 base and J gave up 9 bases; unmatched junction bases: 4. The CDR3 is CASSLGTSGVSEQFF. The CDR3 bases are TGTGCCAGCAGCTTAGGGACTAGCGGGGTTAGTGAGCAGTTCTTC. Full variable domain (outside the CDR3, taken from reference TRBV7-2 and TRBJ2-1): GAGVSQSPSNKVTEKGKDVELRCDPISGHTALYWYRQSLGQGLEFLIYFQGNSAPDKSGLPSDRFSAERTGGSVSTLTIQRTQQEDSAVYLCASSLGTSGVSEQFFGPGTRLTVL.

This chain joins TRBV4-2 and TRBJ2-7; 9 bases fit TRBD1. The germline V gene has CDR1 LGHNA and CDR2 YNFKEQ. CDR3 size: 14 residues. J was trimmed by 7 bases and V by 5 bases; bases with no gene match: 9. The CDR3 region is CASSDRDRAREQYF. The CDR3 DNA reads TGTGCCAGCAGCGACCGGGACAGGGCGAGAGAGCAGTACTTC.